The next 21 T cell receptor beta chains were all read from a single sample in a study of response to subunit inactivated influenza vaccine. TCRdb ran MiXCR on the RT-PCR reads and lists one entry per CDR3 protein. The sample yields some 600,000 distinct CDR3 sequences, about 14% seen once. This specimen consisted of PBMCs from blood, obtained less than 15 days before vaccination. These receptors came from a man aged 45 to 65 who received an inactivated influenza vaccine.

This clonotype came up a few times. J is TRBJ2-1 and V is TRBV12-3 or TRBV12-4, with D tentatively TRBD1 or TRBD2 (5 bases each). The CDR3 runs to 16 residues. Trimming shortened V by 6 bases and J by 0 bases, and 15 bases separated the two germline ends. The DNA for the CDR3 is TGTGCCAGCAGACCCTTAGGGACGAGCTCCTACAATGAGCAGTTCTTC. It translates to CASRPLGTSSYNEQFF.

In its sample, this clonotype was seen a few times. The chain combines TRBV29-1 with TRBJ2-5; 9 bases align to TRBD1. CDR1 and CDR2 (germline): SQVTM, ANQGSEA. The CDR3 has 12 amino acids. The CDR3 loop is CSVRQGVETQYF. In DNA form, the CDR3 reads TGCAGTGTCCGACAGGGGGTTGAGACCCAGTACTTC.

This clonotype appeared a few times. This chain connects TRBV5-1 to TRBJ2-3; TRBD1 matches 8 bases. J gave up 1 base and V 3 bases, and 4 bases lay outside the gene matches. Germline V gene sequence: CDR1 SGHRS, CDR2 YFSETQ. The CDR3 contains 15 residues. This CDR3 reads CASSWGQAGTDTQYF. Written as DNA, the CDR3 is TGCGCCAGCAGCTGGGGACAGGCTGGCACAGATACGCAGTATTTT.

This clonotype was detected a few times. The chain couples TRBV5-1 to TRBJ2-7; 8 positions match TRBD1. The germline CDR1 and CDR2 sequences are SGHRS and YFSETQ. The V gene end was trimmed by 3 bases and the J gene end by 7 bases; junction bases not matched to a gene: 18. The CDR3 sequence is 17 residues long. CDR3 protein: CASSSEVGDRTFGEQYF. The CDR3, as DNA: TGCGCCAGCAGCTCCGAGGTGGGGGACAGGACGTTTGGAGAGCAGTACTTC.

This clonotype showed up many times. The gene calls are TRBV29-1 and TRBJ2-3; D may be TRBD1 or TRBD2 (5 bases each). The CDR3 spans 12 residues. Germline lookup yields CDR1 SQVTM and CDR2 ANQGSEA. V lost 4 bases, J lost 1 base, and 6 bases lay in between. DNA for the CDR3: TGCAGCGTTGGGGGACGCACAGATACGCAGTATTTT. This gives the protein CSVGGRTDTQYF.

The chain joins TRBV7-8 to TRBJ1-5; no clear D gene. This CDR3 has 15 residues. V dropped 2 bases and J dropped 6 bases, with 14 bases sitting between them. Germline V gene sequence: CDR1 SGHVS, CDR2 FQNEAQ. CDR3 DNA sequence: TGTGCCAGCAGCTTATCAGGCCGGGGAATTCAGCCCCAGCATTTT. Its translation is CASSLSGRGIQPQHF.

The rearrangement joins TRBV7-9 to TRBJ2-2; D call uncertain. V lost 3 bases, J lost 7 bases, and 6 bases lay in between. From germline, CDR1 is SEHNR and CDR2 FQNEAQ (reference sequence). This CDR3 has 12 residues. The CDR3 loop is CASSLKSGELFF. CDR3 nucleotides: TGTGCCAGCAGCTTGAAGAGCGGGGAGCTGTTTTTT.

This clonotype occurred a few times. This sequence joins TRBV2 and TRBJ2-3; TRBD2 matches at 9 bases. The CDR3 sequence is 14 residues long. Germline CDR1 reads SNHLY; CDR2 reads FYNNEI. The ends lost 7 bases at V and 4 bases at J; junction bases unmatched: 6. The CDR3 sequence: CASTGTSLADTQYF. The CDR3 region has the DNA TGTGCCAGCACCGGGACTAGCCTTGCAGATACGCAGTATTTT.

This clonotype came up many times. The chain employs TRBV7-9 and TRBJ2-1, with a tentative D call TRBD1 (6 bases). Trimming removed 5 bases at V and 1 base at J, with 9 bases between. CDR1 is SEHNR, CDR2 FQNEAQ, per germline (reference sequence). This CDR3 is 14 amino acids long. Here the CDR3 DNA reads TGTGCCAGCAGCCCCAGGGGATCCTACAATGAGCAGTTCTTC. Encoded protein: CASSPRGSYNEQFF. Full variable domain (rest looked up from reference TRBV7-9 and TRBJ2-1): DTGVSQNPRHKITKRGQNVTFRCDPISEHNRLYWYRQTLGQGPEFLTYFQNEAQLEKSRLLSDRFSAERPKGSFSTLEIQRTEQGDSAMYLCASSPRGSYNEQFFGPGTRLTVL.

The V call is TRBV20-1, the J call TRBJ1-1; D unresolved. Germline V lookup: CDR1 DFQATT, CDR2 SNEGSKA (reference sequence). V lost 0 bases and J lost 7, with 18 bases in between. The CDR3 totals 15 residues. CDR3 in DNA: TGCAGTGCTAGAGATCCGGGCCTTGTTTGGGGTGAAGCTTTCTTT. Amino acid sequence: CSARDPGLVWGEAFF.

This clonotype was recorded at least ten times. V and J are TRBV9 and TRBJ2-7, with TRBD2 matching over 7 bases. CDR1 and CDR2 from the germline V gene are SGDLS and YYNGEE. The ends lost 0 bases at V and 3 bases at J; junction bases unmatched: 6. The CDR3 runs 15 residues. Here the CDR3 reads CASSVDSGAGYEQYF. DNA for the CDR3: TGTGCCAGCAGCGTAGACAGCGGGGCCGGCTACGAGCAGTACTTC.

In regard to this clonotype: This could be a read error, since a much larger clone is one nucleotide away. The genes are TRBV2 and TRBJ2-7; 13 positions agree with TRBD2. The CDR3 runs to 14 residues. Germline V lookup: CDR1 SNHLY, CDR2 FYNNEI. V shed 6 bases, J shed 2 bases, and the junction held 1 base outside the gene matches. CDR3: CASRGTSGAYEQYF. The CDR3 DNA is TGTGCCAGCAGGGGGACTAGCGGGGCCTACGAGCAGTACTTC.

This clonotype was seen a handful of times. V usage is TRBV24-1 and J usage is TRBJ2-5, with D possibly matching TRBD1 (6 bases). Per the germline V gene, CDR1 is KGHDR and CDR2 is SFDVKD. V was clipped by 1 base and J by 0 bases, with 8 bases between them. The CDR3 totals 15 residues. The CDR3 loop reads CATSDFRDNQETQYF. For the CDR3, the DNA is TGTGCCACCAGTGATTTTAGGGACAACCAAGAGACCCAGTACTTC.

This clonotype appeared a single time. In DNA, the CDR3 is TGCAGTGCTAGAGATAATAAGGCCACCACAGATACGCAGTATTTT. Translation: CSARDNKATTDTQYF. This sequence joins TRBV20-1 and TRBJ2-3; D remains unclear. CDR3 size: 15 residues. V was clipped by 0 bases and J by 2 bases, with 12 bases between them. CDR1 is DFQATT, CDR2 SNEGSKA, per germline (reference sequence).

J is TRBJ1-1 and V is TRBV20-1; tentative D call: TRBD1 (6 bases). CDR1 is DFQATT, CDR2 SNEGSKA, per germline (reference sequence). The CDR3 consists of 14 residues. In DNA form, the CDR3 reads TGCAGAGTACCAGGGGACGACCTGAACACTGAAGCTTTCTTT. This encodes CRVPGDDLNTEAFF.

This clonotype was seen many times. This chain uses TRBV29-1 with TRBJ2-1, with TRBD2 matching over 9 bases. The CDR3 contains 15 residues. V was clipped by 5 bases and J by 7 bases; unmatched bases: 12. In germline, CDR1 is SQVTM, CDR2 ANQGSEA. The CDR3 spells CSVRVNSGSRNEQFF. The CDR3 bases are TGCAGCGTTCGGGTAAATAGCGGGAGTAGGAATGAGCAGTTCTTC.

The chain is built from TRBV6-2 or TRBV6-3 and TRBJ2-1, with 8 positions matching TRBD2. V trimming: 1 base; J trimming: 9 bases; junction bases outside the gene matches: 8. The CDR3 is 15 residues long. Germline V gene sequence: CDR1 MNHEY, CDR2 SVGEGT. CDR3 nucleotide sequence: TGTGCCAGCAGTTACTTGATCGGGAGGGCAGCTGAGCAGTTCTTC. Amino acids: CASSYLIGRAAEQFF.

This clonotype turned up a few times. The V call is TRBV10-3, the J call TRBJ2-7, with D possibly called TRBD1 or TRBD2 (5 bases each). This CDR3 spans 13 amino acids. CDR1 ENHRY and CDR2 SYGVKD come from the germline V gene. Trimming removed 0 bases from V and 6 bases from J, with 9 bases in between. CDR3 coding DNA: TGTGCCATCAGTGAGTCGCCAGGGACCGAGCAGTACTTC. Translation: CAISESPGTEQYF.

In this sample, this clonotype turned up a few times. The chain employs TRBV14 and TRBJ2-5; TRBD2 matches 9 bases. The CDR3 is 16 residues long. Germline lookup yields CDR1 SGHDN and CDR2 FVKESK. Unmatched junction bases numbered 7, after V lost 4 bases and J lost 1 base. CDR3 in amino acids: CASSPGRTSAQETQYF. DNA for the CDR3: TGTGCCAGCAGCCCCGGACGGACTAGCGCCCAAGAGACCCAGTACTTC.

There are a few counts of this clonotype. V gene TRBV7-9 combines with J gene TRBJ1-2; D remains unclear. Per germline, CDR1 SEHNR and CDR2 FQNEAQ (reference sequence). The V end lost 3 bases, the J end lost 4 bases, and 12 bases lay between the germline ends. CDR3 size: 14 residues. CDR3: CASSLGLSPYGYTF. CDR3 in DNA: TGTGCCAGCAGCTTGGGGTTATCACCCTATGGCTACACCTTC.

The CDR3 DNA follows: TGTGCCAGCAGACGGACGGGCAACTACGAGCAGTACTTC. Amino acid sequence: CASRRTGNYEQYF. The chain employs TRBV12-3 or TRBV12-4 and TRBJ2-7, with D unresolved. The CDR3 covers 13 residues. V was shortened by 6 bases and J by 3 bases, with 12 bases between the two germline ends.